A selection of T cell receptor beta chains follows, all from one sample in a study of metastatic and nonmetastatic thyroid tumors. TCRdb reprocessed the PCR reads using MiXCR. The sample shows 25,000 to 35,000 clones, roughly 17% of them seen only once. Sequencing was done on a sample of blood. These receptors all stem from a female donor with papillary thyroid cancer or a benign thyroid nodule (not recorded which). Some clones in this sample may be carry-over from other donors' samples. Both conserved end residues are part of each CDR3. A D gene is named only where the DNA matches it firmly. Clone size, where shown, is once, few, many, or a class for clones that have expanded.

v_call	j_call	d_call	clone_size	cdr3_nt	cdr3_aa
TRBV5-1	TRBJ1-5	.	many	TGCGCCAGCAGCTTGGAGAACAGGGACGGTCAGCCCCAGCATTTT	CASSLENRDGQPQHF
TRBV24-1	TRBJ2-1	TRBD1	.	TGTGCCACCAGTGATTTCTCCAGGGGGCCCTACAATGAGCAGTTCTTC	CATSDFSRGPYNEQFF
TRBV3-1	TRBJ2-2	.	once	TGTGCCAGCAGCCAAGCCTTCACCGGGGAGCTGTTTTTT	CASSQAFTGELFF
TRBV18	TRBJ2-7	TRBD2	many	TGTGCCAGCTCACCTGGCTCGGGGGGTTACGAGCAGTACTTC	CASSPGSGGYEQYF
TRBV7-8	TRBJ2-7	.	many	TGTGCCAGCAGCCTTACGAAGACAGGCTACGAGCAGTACTTC	CASSLTKTGYEQYF
TRBV2	TRBJ2-1	.	many	TGTGCCAGCAGGGGGTTCGGGGTCTACAATGAGCAGTTCTTC	CASRGFGVYNEQFF
TRBV29-1	TRBJ2-2	TRBD2	many	TGCAGCGTAGGGGATGGGACTAGCGCGAACACCGGGGAGCTGTTTTTT	CSVGDGTSANTGELFF
TRBV18	TRBJ1-5	.	.	TGTGCCAGCTCACCGAGTTCCGGGACAACATATAGCAATCAGCCCCAGCATTTT	CASSPSSGTTYSNQPQHF
TRBV5-1	TRBJ2-3	TRBD2	many	TGCGCCAGCAGCTCTCTAGCGGGGGGAGGCACAGATACGCAGTATTTT	CASSSLAGGGTDTQYF
TRBV5-4	TRBJ2-7	.	few	TGTGCCAGCAGCTTGGTCAAGGTGGCGGGGAGCTCCTACGAGCAGTACTTC	CASSLVKVAGSSYEQYF
TRBV3-1	TRBJ2-5	.	many	TGTGCCAGCAGCCATCTTATCCAAGAGACCCAGTACTTC	CASSHLIQETQYF
TRBV6-5	TRBJ2-7	.	medium-sized	TGTGCCAGCAGTTACTCGGGGAATCTGATCCAGAAATACGAGCAGTACTTC	CASSYSGNLIQKYEQYF
TRBV19	TRBJ2-7	.	few	TGTGCCAGTAGTATAGATTCGGGGGTGCAGCAGTACTTC	CASSIDSGVQQYF
TRBV19	TRBJ2-6	.	many	TGTGCCAGTAGGGGAGAGAGGGACGGGGGTCGCTGGGCCAACGTCCTGACTTTC	CASRGERDGGRWANVLTF
TRBV12-3/TRBV12-4	TRBJ2-2	TRBD1	.	TGTGCCAGCAGTCAATGGACAGGGTTTGTCGGGGAGCTGTTTTTT	CASSQWTGFVGELFF
TRBV7-9	TRBJ1-6	TRBD1	many	TGTGCCAGCAGCAAAAGGGACAGGGTGGGCTCCAATTCACCCCTCCACTTT	CASSKRDRVGSNSPLHF
TRBV6-4	TRBJ2-2	.	medium-sized	TGTGCCAGCAGTGACGCGACCTCGACTAGCACCGGGGAGCTGTTTTTT	CASSDATSTSTGELFF
TRBV28	TRBJ2-5	TRBD2	.	TGTGCCAGCAGTTTAACGGAGGGTCGGGGGGCCCAGTACTTC	CASSLTEGRGAQYF
TRBV6-2/TRBV6-3	TRBJ2-7	.	.	TGTGCCAGCAGTTACTCGAGAGGGTCCCACGAGCAGTACTTC	CASSYSRGSHEQYF
TRBV3-1	TRBJ2-6	TRBD1	many	TGTGCCAGCAGCTCAGGGGGCGCTGGGGCCAACGTCCTGACTTTC	CASSSGGAGANVLTF
TRBV6-1	TRBJ2-1	TRBD2	medium-sized	TGTGCCAGCACCTACGCGGGGGGCGGAAATGAGCAGTTCTTC	CASTYAGGGNEQFF
TRBV6-5	TRBJ1-2	.	medium-sized	TGTGCCAGCAGTTACGTCTCGGGGGCTTATGGCTACACCTTC	CASSYVSGAYGYTF
TRBV7-2	TRBJ2-7	.	many	TGTGCCAGCAGCTTAGCCCCTCTAGCGGAGCAGTACTTC	CASSLAPLAEQYF
TRBV3-1	TRBJ2-7	TRBD2	many	TGTGCCAGCAGCCCGATAGCGGGGGCCTCCTACGAGCAGTACTTC	CASSPIAGASYEQYF
TRBV9	TRBJ2-1	.	.	TGTGCCAGCAGCGTAGGCGAGTCTCTATACAATGAGCAGTTCTTC	CASSVGESLYNEQFF
TRBV20-1	TRBJ1-6	TRBD1	many	TGCAGTGCTAGAGATGGAACAGGGGCATTGTCACCCCTCCACTTT	CSARDGTGALSPLHF
TRBV6-1	TRBJ2-7	.	many	TGTGCCAGCAGCACACAGAGTTACGAGCAGTACTTC	CASSTQSYEQYF
TRBV29-1	TRBJ2-7	TRBD2	many	TGCAGCGTCGAAGGGGTATTACCTAGCGGGAATCTGTACTTC	CSVEGVLPSGNLYF
TRBV5-1	TRBJ1-2	.	many	TGCGCCAGCAGCTTGGCGCAGGACTATGGCTACACCTTC	CASSLAQDYGYTF
TRBV12-3/TRBV12-4	TRBJ1-2	.	medium-sized	TGTGCCAGCAGTTTTTCAGACTCTGGCTACACCTTC	CASSFSDSGYTF
TRBV9	TRBJ1-5	TRBD1	few	TGTGCCAGCAGCCCCGAAGGGGGCGCGTACAATCAGCCCCAGCATTTT	CASSPEGGAYNQPQHF
TRBV3-1	TRBJ1-3	.	many	TGTGCCAGCAGCCAGGATTCTGGAAACACCATATATTTT	CASSQDSGNTIYF
TRBV12-3/TRBV12-4	TRBJ1-2	TRBD1	medium-sized	TGTGCCAGCACCCGGGACAGCTATGGCTACACCTTC	CASTRDSYGYTF
TRBV3-1	TRBJ2-1	.	many	TGTGCCAGCAGCCAATGGCCTGAGCAGTTCTTC	CASSQWPEQFF
TRBV11-2	TRBJ1-1	TRBD1	few	TGTGCCAGCAGCCCCGACAGGGGGCTGGCTTTCTTT	CASSPDRGLAFF
TRBV6-6	TRBJ2-3	TRBD2	many	TGTGCCAGCAGTTACTCGGCGCGGGGGAGATTTACAGATACGCAGTATTTT	CASSYSARGRFTDTQYF
TRBV19	TRBJ1-3	.	.	TGTGCCAGCAGTATCAGGTCTGGAAACACCATATATTTT	CASSIRSGNTIYF